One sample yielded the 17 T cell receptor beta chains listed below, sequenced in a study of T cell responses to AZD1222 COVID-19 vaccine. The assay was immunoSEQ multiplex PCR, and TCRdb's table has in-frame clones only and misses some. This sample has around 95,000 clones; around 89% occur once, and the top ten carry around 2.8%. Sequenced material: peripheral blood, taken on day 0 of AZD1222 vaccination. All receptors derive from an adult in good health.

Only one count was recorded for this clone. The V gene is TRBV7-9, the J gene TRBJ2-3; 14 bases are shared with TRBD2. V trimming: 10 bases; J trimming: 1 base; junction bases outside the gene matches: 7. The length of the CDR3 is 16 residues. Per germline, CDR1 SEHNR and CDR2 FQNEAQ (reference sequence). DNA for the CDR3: TGTGCCACGATGACGGGACTAGCGGGAGGCACAGATACGCAGTATTTT. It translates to CATMTGLAGGTDTQYF.

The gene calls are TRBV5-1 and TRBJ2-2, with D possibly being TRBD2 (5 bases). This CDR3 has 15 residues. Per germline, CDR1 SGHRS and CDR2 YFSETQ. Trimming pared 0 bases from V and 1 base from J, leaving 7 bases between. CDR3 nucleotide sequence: TGCGCCAGCAGCTTGGCTAGCTTGAACACCGGGGAGCTGTTTTTT. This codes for CASSLASLNTGELFF.

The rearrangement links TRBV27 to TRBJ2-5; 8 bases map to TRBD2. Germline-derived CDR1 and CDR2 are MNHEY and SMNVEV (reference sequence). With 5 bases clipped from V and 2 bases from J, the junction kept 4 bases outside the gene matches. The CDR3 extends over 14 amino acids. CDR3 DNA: TGTGCCAGCAGTCCGACGGGAGGGCAAGAGACCCAGTACTTC. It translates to CASSPTGGQETQYF.

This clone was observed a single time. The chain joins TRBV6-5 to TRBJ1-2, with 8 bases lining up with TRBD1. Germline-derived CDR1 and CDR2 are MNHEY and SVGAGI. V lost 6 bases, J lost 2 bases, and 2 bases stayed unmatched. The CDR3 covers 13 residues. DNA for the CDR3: TGTGCCAGCAGGGGACAGGTGAACTATGGCTACACCTTC. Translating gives CASRGQVNYGYTF.

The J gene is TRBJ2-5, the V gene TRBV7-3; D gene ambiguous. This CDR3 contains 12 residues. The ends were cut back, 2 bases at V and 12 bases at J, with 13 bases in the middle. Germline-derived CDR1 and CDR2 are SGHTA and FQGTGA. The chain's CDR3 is CASSLGGRQKYF. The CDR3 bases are TGTGCCAGCAGCTTAGGTGGCAGGCAAAAGTACTTC.

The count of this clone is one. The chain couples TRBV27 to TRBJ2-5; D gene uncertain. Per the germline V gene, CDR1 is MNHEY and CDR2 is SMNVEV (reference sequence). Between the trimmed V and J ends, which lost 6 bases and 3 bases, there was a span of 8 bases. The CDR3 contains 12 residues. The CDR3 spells CASRSFEETQYF. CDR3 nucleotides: TGTGCCAGCAGAAGTTTTGAAGAGACCCAGTACTTC.

The CDR3 nucleotides are TGTGCCAGCAAGGAGCGGGGCTCTACCTACAATGAGCAGTTCTTC. This translates into CASKERGSTYNEQFF. The chain has TRBV6-5 and TRBJ2-1; 7 bases are a match to TRBD2. There are 15 residues in the CDR3. Germline CDR1 reads MNHEY; CDR2 reads SVGAGI. V was pared by 7 bases and J by 2 bases, with 8 bases of the junction left unmatched.

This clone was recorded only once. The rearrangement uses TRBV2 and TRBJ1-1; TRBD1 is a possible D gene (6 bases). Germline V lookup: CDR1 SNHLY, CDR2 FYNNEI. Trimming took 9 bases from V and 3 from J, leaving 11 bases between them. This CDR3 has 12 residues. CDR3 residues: CASFQGYTEAFF. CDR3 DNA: TGTGCCAGTTTCCAGGGGTACACTGAAGCTTTCTTT.

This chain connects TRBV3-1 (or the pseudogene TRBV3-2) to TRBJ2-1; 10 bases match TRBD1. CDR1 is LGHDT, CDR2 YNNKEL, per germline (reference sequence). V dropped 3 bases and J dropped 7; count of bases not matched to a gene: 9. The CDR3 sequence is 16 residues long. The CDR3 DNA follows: TGTGCCAGCAGCCAGACCATGACAGGGGGCAATAATGAGCAGTTCTTC. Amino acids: CASSQTMTGGNNEQFF.

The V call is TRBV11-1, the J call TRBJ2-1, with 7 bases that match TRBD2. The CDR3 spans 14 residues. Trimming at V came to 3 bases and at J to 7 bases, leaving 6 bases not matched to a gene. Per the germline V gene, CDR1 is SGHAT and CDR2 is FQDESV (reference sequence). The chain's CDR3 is CASSLTSLGNEQFF. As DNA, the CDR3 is TGTGCCAGCAGCTTGACTAGCCTCGGGAATGAGCAGTTCTTC. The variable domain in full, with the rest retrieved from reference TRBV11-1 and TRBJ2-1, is EAEVAQSPRYKITEKSQAVAFWCDPISGHATLYWYRQILGQGPELLVQFQDESVVDDSQLPKDRFSAERLKGVDSTLKIQPAELGDSAMYLCASSLTSLGNEQFFGPGTRLTVL.

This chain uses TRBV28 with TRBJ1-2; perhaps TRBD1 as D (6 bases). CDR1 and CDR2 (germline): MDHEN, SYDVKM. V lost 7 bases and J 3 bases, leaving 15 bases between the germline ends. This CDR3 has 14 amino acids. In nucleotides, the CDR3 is TGTGCCAGCACCTCTCGGGGGGGGCACTATGGCTACACCTTC. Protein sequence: CASTSRGGHYGYTF.

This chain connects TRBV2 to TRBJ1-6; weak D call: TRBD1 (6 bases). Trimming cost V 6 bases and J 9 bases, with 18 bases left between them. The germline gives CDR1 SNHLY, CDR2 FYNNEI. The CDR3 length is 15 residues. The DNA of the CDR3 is TGTGCCAGCAGGGGAGGAACAGGGAGGATTTCACCCCTCCACTTT. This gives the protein CASRGGTGRISPLHF.

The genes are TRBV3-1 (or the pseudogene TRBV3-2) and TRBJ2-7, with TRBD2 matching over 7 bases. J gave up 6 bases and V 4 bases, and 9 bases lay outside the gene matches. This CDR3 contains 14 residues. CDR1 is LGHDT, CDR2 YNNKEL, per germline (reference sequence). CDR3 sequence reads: CASSLRDYSSEQYF. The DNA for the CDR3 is TGTGCCAGCAGCCTCCGGGACTATAGTTCCGAGCAGTACTTC.

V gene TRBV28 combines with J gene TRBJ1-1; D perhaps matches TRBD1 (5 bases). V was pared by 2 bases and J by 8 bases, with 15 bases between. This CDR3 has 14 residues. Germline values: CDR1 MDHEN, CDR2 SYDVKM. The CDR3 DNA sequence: TGTGCCAGCAGTTTAGATATCGGGGGAGGGGAAGCTTTCTTT. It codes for CASSLDIGGGEAFF.

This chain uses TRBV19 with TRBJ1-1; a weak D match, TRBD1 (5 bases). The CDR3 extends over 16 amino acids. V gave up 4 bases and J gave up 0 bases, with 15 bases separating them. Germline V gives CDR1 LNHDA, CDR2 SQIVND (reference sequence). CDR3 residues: CASSTLLTDMNTEAFF. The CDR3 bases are TGTGCCAGTAGTACCTTGTTGACAGATATGAACACTGAAGCTTTCTTT.

CDR3 sequence reads: CARKTGTRTGANVLTF. CDR3 nucleotides: TGTGCCAGGAAGACCGGTACTCGTACTGGGGCCAACGTCCTGACTTTC. The chain has TRBV21-1 and TRBJ2-6. TRBV21-1 represents a pseudogene. The CDR3 consists of 16 residues.

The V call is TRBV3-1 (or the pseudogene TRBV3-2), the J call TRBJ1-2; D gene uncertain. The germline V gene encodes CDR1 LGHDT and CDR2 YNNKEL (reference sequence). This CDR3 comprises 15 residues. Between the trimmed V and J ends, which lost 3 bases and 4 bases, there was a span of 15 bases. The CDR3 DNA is TGTGCCAGCAGCCAGGATCGGCTCATTCCCTATGGCTACACCTTC. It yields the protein CASSQDRLIPYGYTF.